The clone carrying this T cell receptor (beta chain) was counted only a few times. The V end lost 4 bases, the J end lost 4 bases, and 20 bases lay between the germline ends. Germline V CDR1 and CDR2: SGHRS, YFSETQ. The CDR3 loop spans 16 amino acids. The data are from a study of metastatic and nonmetastatic thyroid tumors. Until they underwent thyroid surgery, no patient had received any treatment. TCRdb re-analyzed the PCR reads through MiXCR. This sample has around 65,000 clones, with 13% to 15% found just once. Sequenced: blood. The genes are TRBV5-1 and TRBJ1-2, with D maybe TRBD1 (6 bases). The sequence was obtained from a male donor with papillary thyroid cancer or a benign thyroid nodule (not recorded which). Some clones in this sample may be carry-over from other donors' samples. CDR3 coding DNA: TGCGCCAGCAGCGAAACACAGGGCCTTAATGTCTATGGCTACACCTTC. Its protein is CASSETQGLNVYGYTF.